Here is one T cell receptor beta chain with its context. This record belongs to a study of radiation and T cells in renal cell carcinoma. CDR3 length equals 16 residues. CDR1 and CDR2 from the germline V gene are SGHTA and FQGNSA. The ends lost 5 bases at V and 1 base at J; junction bases unmatched: 7. Assay: immunoSEQ multiplex PCR; the TCRdb copy retains only in-frame clones and omits some. The repertoire holds around 140,000 clones, with roughly 90% as singletons. Indicated time point: baseline pretreatment blood. Specified treatment: 15 Gy SBRT to primary tumor, nephrectomy 4 weeks later. This specimen was blood, taken from a patient whose treatment included radiotherapy and nephrectomy. This chain links TRBV7-2 with TRBJ2-5; TRBD2 matches at 10 bases. The receptor was derived from a woman between 65 and 79 years old with renal cell carcinoma. The CDR3 is CASSRLAGKPQETQYF. The CDR3 coding sequence is TGTGCCAGCAGCCGACTAGCGGGCAAACCCCAAGAGACCCAGTACTTC.